This T cell receptor beta chain was sequenced for a study of cytomegalovirus exposure and HLA in healthy donors. The wider study: An early data release held about 85 million unique TCRs from HLA-typed donors. Study-level points and caveats: In a later analysis, a genetic analysis reported fewer productive-TCR N-insertions in an Asian-associated ancestry cluster than the cohort average. A cluster of highly shared sequence variants was likely a sequencing artifact. Most TCR sequences were rare, but some public TCRs occurred in many donors.

With 60 Vbeta and 13 Jbeta primers, the PCR was carried out. Some clones are missing from TCRdb's copy, which holds only in-frame ones; the method was immunoSEQ multiplex PCR. The data contain about 150,000 clones, 73% of them seen just once; the ten biggest clones take up 1.5% to 2%. Remarks on this clone: Its target is not known.

V lost 9 bases, J lost 0 bases, and 8 bases stayed unmatched. This CDR3 spans 15 amino acids. Germline assignment: CDR1 KGHSH and CDR2 LQKENI. The chain recombines TRBV18 with TRBJ1-5, with 7 bases aligning to TRBD1. The sequenced material came from PBMCs. The sequence was collected from a woman younger than 30 in good health and CMV-seronegative. CDR3 in amino acids: CASSTGRSSNQPQHF. DNA of the CDR3: TGTGCCAGTTCGACAGGGAGGTCTAGCAATCAGCCCCAGCATTTT.